These T cell receptor beta chains were read from a single sample in a study of T cells expressing NK-cell markers. Using the 5' RACE reads, TCRdb records one entry per CDR3 protein without DNA. The sample holds 300,000 or so distinct CDR3 sequences. Sequencing used blood T cells: a sorted CD56 or NKG2C T cell subset, CD4+ or CD8+ T cells, or bulk PBMC T cells (not recorded which). Receptor source: a woman aged 18-70 years in good health. Each CDR3 is given with its conserved first and last residue.

j_gene: TRBJ2-5; v_gene: TRBV14; CDR3aa: CASSQDRVTQYF
j_gene: TRBJ2-5; v_gene: TRBV12-3/TRBV12-4; CDR3aa: CASSRSGGGYQETQYF
j_gene: TRBJ1-3; v_gene: TRBV5-8; CDR3aa: CASSTGRGRNTIYF
j_gene: TRBJ2-1; v_gene: TRBV4-3; CDR3aa: CASSQVLAVSYNEQFF
j_gene: TRBJ1-3; v_gene: TRBV5-6; CDR3aa: CASSQGSPGGNTIYF
j_gene: TRBJ2-7; v_gene: TRBV29-1; CDR3aa: CSVGVTSGNYEQYF
j_gene: TRBJ2-2; v_gene: TRBV5-1; CDR3aa: CASSLAVQWDTGELFF
j_gene: TRBJ1-6; v_gene: TRBV2; CDR3aa: CASSETGAYNSPLHF
j_gene: TRBJ1-2; v_gene: TRBV20-1; CDR3aa: CSARRSGDDGYTF
j_gene: TRBJ2-1; v_gene: TRBV20-1; CDR3aa: CSARDSRVPYNEQFF
j_gene: TRBJ2-2; v_gene: TRBV15; CDR3aa: CATSLQGGDTGELFF
j_gene: TRBJ2-2; v_gene: TRBV11-2; CDR3aa: CASSLSEVQRSGELFF
j_gene: TRBJ1-3; v_gene: TRBV29-1; CDR3aa: CSVAGTASSGNTIYF
j_gene: TRBJ2-1; v_gene: TRBV18; CDR3aa: CASSPPRGEQFF
j_gene: TRBJ2-1; v_gene: TRBV4-3; CDR3aa: CASSQDQTSEPYNEQFF
j_gene: TRBJ1-1; v_gene: TRBV13; CDR3aa: CASSLEWTGGGWNTEAFF
j_gene: TRBJ1-1; v_gene: TRBV7-3; CDR3aa: CASSLGPGQQNTEAFF
j_gene: TRBJ1-2; v_gene: TRBV29-1; CDR3aa: CSADGTGHYGYTF
j_gene: TRBJ1-1; v_gene: TRBV20-1; CDR3aa: CSAPSLGRTEAFF
j_gene: TRBJ2-7; v_gene: TRBV12-3/TRBV12-4; CDR3aa: CASSLKRPSGQYF
j_gene: TRBJ2-3; v_gene: TRBV18; CDR3aa: CASSPFGRGGPTDTQYF
j_gene: TRBJ2-2; v_gene: TRBV20-1; CDR3aa: CSGWSRHTGELFF
j_gene: TRBJ2-1; v_gene: TRBV5-1; CDR3aa: CASSLRDRVVYNEQFF
j_gene: TRBJ2-3; v_gene: TRBV20-1; CDR3aa: CSAPPGLAGGGKGSDTQYF
j_gene: TRBJ1-5; v_gene: TRBV20-1; CDR3aa: CSAREGRDPQPQHF
j_gene: TRBJ2-7; v_gene: TRBV3-1; CDR3aa: CASRRQGSYEQYF
j_gene: TRBJ2-7; v_gene: TRBV7-2; CDR3aa: CASSPWYYEQYF
j_gene: TRBJ2-3; v_gene: TRBV20-1; CDR3aa: CSAGRLAGQSYSTDTQYF
j_gene: TRBJ2-1; v_gene: TRBV20-1; CDR3aa: CSANLGASGHNEQFF
j_gene: TRBJ2-1; v_gene: TRBV20-1; CDR3aa: CSARYRGGLAEYNEQFF
j_gene: TRBJ2-7; v_gene: TRBV7-2; CDR3aa: CASRIAHRTYEQYF
j_gene: TRBJ1-5; v_gene: TRBV20-1; CDR3aa: CSATDRGYSNQPQHF
j_gene: TRBJ2-2; v_gene: TRBV6-4; CDR3aa: CASSRGPGTGELFF
j_gene: TRBJ1-6; v_gene: TRBV7-6; CDR3aa: CASSLGQAFYNSPLHF
j_gene: TRBJ2-1; v_gene: TRBV7-6; CDR3aa: CASSLGDRGTDEQFF
j_gene: TRBJ2-1; v_gene: TRBV20-1; CDR3aa: CSAVLAVEQFF
j_gene: TRBJ2-5; v_gene: TRBV7-9; CDR3aa: CASSLGPAATQETQYF
j_gene: TRBJ2-5; v_gene: TRBV12-3/TRBV12-4; CDR3aa: CASSGTVGETQYF
j_gene: TRBJ2-7; v_gene: TRBV12-3/TRBV12-4; CDR3aa: CASALSYEQYF
j_gene: TRBJ1-4; v_gene: TRBV18; CDR3aa: CASSSRPSTNEKLFF
j_gene: TRBJ2-3; v_gene: TRBV4-2; CDR3aa: CASSQVASGAYTDTQYF
j_gene: TRBJ2-3; v_gene: TRBV4-1; CDR3aa: CASSQVLVAGTDTQYF
j_gene: TRBJ1-2; v_gene: TRBV4-3; CDR3aa: CASSRGSLYGYTF
j_gene: TRBJ2-7; v_gene: TRBV28; CDR3aa: CASSSPGRGYEQYF
j_gene: TRBJ1-1; v_gene: TRBV20-1; CDR3aa: CSANTRYSTFPDTEAFF
j_gene: TRBJ1-1; v_gene: TRBV5-8; CDR3aa: CASSGRAVNTEAFF
j_gene: TRBJ2-4; v_gene: TRBV18; CDR3aa: CASSPPAKNIQYF
j_gene: TRBJ2-2; v_gene: TRBV6-1; CDR3aa: CASTSPGGNTGELFF